These 21 T cell receptor beta chains originate from one sample sequenced in a study of CD8 T cells in ankylosing spondylitis. TCRdb re-called the 5' RACE reads through MiXCR, storing one row per CDR3 protein. This sample yields about 140,000 distinct CDR3 sequences, of which around a third are seen a single time; 6% belongs to the top ten. Sequencing used synovial fluid, either unsorted or a sorted T cell fraction (not recorded which). These receptors were obtained from a male donor with ankylosing spondylitis.

Remarks on this clonotype: Possible read error: a much larger clone is one base away. V and J are TRBV12-3 or TRBV12-4 and TRBJ2-1; D is ambiguous. The V end was cut by 6 bases, the J end by 4 bases, with 4 bases between. This CDR3 comprises 11 residues. CDR3 coding DNA: TGTGCCAGCAGCCAATACAATGAGCAGTTCTTC. Translated, it gives CASSQYNEQFF.

This clonotype is a singleton in its sample. J is TRBJ2-3 and V is TRBV10-3; 10 nucleotides agree with TRBD2. CDR1 ENHRY and CDR2 SYGVKD come from the germline V gene. The J segment lost 4 bases and the V segment lost 1 base, leaving 11 bases of the junction unmatched. The CDR3 runs to 18 residues. CDR3 nucleotide sequence: TGTGCCATCAGTGAGTTGGTGTCTAGCGGGAGAGTCGCAGATACGCAGTATTTT. Encoded protein: CAISELVSSGRVADTQYF.

This clonotype was seen only a few times. The chain joins TRBV7-2 to TRBJ2-7; 10 bases agree with TRBD1. The V gene end was trimmed by 6 bases and the J gene end by 3 bases; junction bases not matched to a gene: 2. The CDR3 runs to 13 residues. Germline V gene lookup returns CDR1 SGHTA and CDR2 FQGNSA. The chain's CDR3 is CASRGQGVYEQYF. The CDR3, as DNA: TGTGCCAGCAGAGGACAGGGGGTCTACGAGCAGTACTTC.

This rearrangement joins TRBV2 to TRBJ2-1, with 9 bases lining up with TRBD1. The CDR3 loop spans 14 amino acids. V lost 7 bases to trimming and J lost 7 bases; unmatched junction nucleotides: 8. CDR1 and CDR2 (germline): SNHLY, FYNNEI. The CDR3 sequence is CASISDRGTNEQFF. The CDR3 region has the DNA TGTGCCAGCATCTCGGACAGGGGCACAAATGAGCAGTTCTTC.

The V call is TRBV2, the J call TRBJ1-4; D is perhaps TRBD1 (5 bases). The V gene's germline CDR1 is SNHLY and CDR2 FYNNEI. V gave up 2 bases and J gave up 2 bases, with 18 bases separating them. CDR3 size: 18 residues. In DNA, the CDR3 is TGTGCCAGCAGTGAAACCCACCGGGGGACCGCTACTAATGAAAAACTGTTTTTT. Protein: CASSETHRGTATNEKLFF.

This chain connects TRBV28 to TRBJ2-7; D is uncertain. Germline V gene data show CDR1 as MDHEN and CDR2 as SYDVKM. CDR3 length: 13 amino acids. Trimming removed 6 bases from V and 3 bases from J, with 12 bases in between. CDR3 DNA: TGTGCCAGCAGATTTGGGGAAAGCTACGAGCAGTACTTC. It codes for CASRFGESYEQYF.

This clonotype has more than one count but fewer than ten. This sequence joins TRBV20-1 and TRBJ1-5, with D possibly matching TRBD1 (5 bases). Germline CDR1 DFQATT, CDR2 SNEGSKA (reference sequence). The CDR3 consists of 12 residues. The germline V and J ends were trimmed by 4 bases and 7 bases, with 11 bases remaining between them. The CDR3 sequence: CSATRGDQPQHF. The DNA of the CDR3 is TGCAGTGCTACCCGGGGGGACCAGCCCCAGCATTTT.

This clonotype appeared a single time. The chain joins TRBV3-1 to TRBJ2-5, with 13 bases that match TRBD2. This CDR3 region has 15 residues. The J segment lost 4 bases and the V segment lost 4 bases, leaving 3 bases of the junction unmatched. Germline V gene sequence: CDR1 LGHDT, CDR2 YNNKEL (reference sequence). CDR3 bases: TGTGCCAGCAGCCGTGGACTAGCGGGAGTAGAGACCCAGTACTTC. Protein product: CASSRGLAGVETQYF.

The V and J genes are TRBV6-1 and TRBJ2-2, with D unclear. This CDR3 spans 14 amino acids. V lost 1 base and J lost 3, with 6 bases in between. Germline loops: CDR1 MNHNS, CDR2 SASEGT. The CDR3 region is CASSEVRDTGELFF. CDR3 coding DNA: TGTGCCAGCAGTGAAGTTAGGGACACCGGGGAGCTGTTTTTT.

The chain carries TRBV29-1 and TRBJ1-1; D not resolved. Trimming took 4 bases from V and 0 from J, leaving 9 bases between them. Looked up from germline, CDR1 is SQVTM and CDR2 is ANQGSEA. This CDR3 has 13 amino acids. CDR3 sequence (DNA): TGCAGCGTTGCATGGAGCTTGAACACTGAAGCTTTCTTT. Its protein is CSVAWSLNTEAFF.

This sequence joins TRBV19 and TRBJ1-5; the D is unclear. This CDR3 spans 16 amino acids. In germline, CDR1 is LNHDA, CDR2 SQIVND (reference sequence). The V gene lost 5 bases and the J gene lost 3 bases, with 17 bases spanning the gap. CDR3 DNA: TGTGCCAGTAGTCCACGGGTTCGGGCAGACAATCAGCCCCAGCATTTT. Amino acids: CASSPRVRADNQPQHF.

Only a few counts were recorded for this clonotype. The chain couples TRBV20-1 to TRBJ1-3; D may be TRBD1 (5 bases). Trimming took off 6 bases at V and 0 bases at J, with 15 bases between the two ends. CDR3 length equals 15 residues. Germline V gene sequence: CDR1 DFQATT, CDR2 SNEGSKA (reference sequence). CDR3 protein: CSAIRGTSSGNTIYF. DNA of the CDR3: TGCAGTGCCATCCGGGGCACCAGCTCTGGAAACACCATATATTTT.

The chain combines TRBV4-2 with TRBJ1-1, with D possibly being TRBD1 (5 bases). CDR1 and CDR2 (germline): LGHNA, YNFKEQ. The V end lost 2 bases, the J end lost 9 bases, and 16 bases lay between the germline ends. The CDR3 is 14 residues long. The DNA of the CDR3 is TGTGCCAGCAGCCAAAGACTGGAGGGGCGTCAAGCTTTCTTT. Amino acids: CASSQRLEGRQAFF.

The chain couples TRBV4-1 to TRBJ2-7; perhaps TRBD2 as D (6 bases). The CDR3 is 13 residues long. From germline, CDR1 is MGHRA and CDR2 YSYEKL. Trimming pared 2 bases from V and 4 bases from J, leaving 9 bases between. The CDR3 protein is CASSQRESYEQYF. Written as DNA, the CDR3 is TGCGCCAGCAGCCAACGGGAGTCTTACGAGCAGTACTTC.

This chain links TRBV28 with TRBJ2-3, with D possibly called TRBD1 or TRBD2 (5 bases each). V was shortened by 3 bases and J by 2 bases, with 12 bases between the two germline ends. The CDR3 length is 15 residues. CDR1 is MDHEN, CDR2 SYDVKM, per germline. The CDR3 coding sequence is TGTGCCAGCAGTTTCCGGGGCAGAGCCACAGATACGCAGTATTTT. It codes for CASSFRGRATDTQYF.

Worth noting for this clonotype: A much larger clone sits a single nucleotide away, making a read error possible. The V call is TRBV30, the J call TRBJ2-3; no firm D call. CDR1 is GTSNPN, CDR2 SVGIG, per germline (reference sequence). CDR3 length: 13 residues. This CDR3 reads CAWNRQVTDMQYF. The CDR3, as DNA: TGTGCCTGGAATAGGCAGGTAACAGATATGCAGTATTTT.

This clonotype has a handful of counts. The chain links TRBV4-2 to TRBJ1-2; TRBD1 agrees at 9 bases. V was pared by 3 bases and J by 1 base, with 9 bases of the junction left unmatched. The CDR3 has 17 amino acids. From germline, CDR1 is LGHNA and CDR2 YNFKEQ. The CDR3 DNA reads as TGTGCCAGCAGCCAGGCCGGGACAGGGAGATTTAACTATGGCTACACCTTC. Translating it yields CASSQAGTGRFNYGYTF.

This clonotype was seen more than once but under ten times. The CDR3 region has the DNA TGTGCCAGCAGCGTAGGGGCAGGGGGAAATCAGCCCCAGCATTTT. Protein product: CASSVGAGGNQPQHF. The genes are TRBV9 and TRBJ1-5; 7 nucleotides line up with TRBD1. CDR3 size: 15 residues. From germline, CDR1 is SGDLS and CDR2 YYNGEE. V lost 0 bases to trimming and J lost 4 bases; unmatched junction nucleotides: 4.

The J gene is TRBJ2-5, the V gene TRBV11-3; D ambiguous. The CDR3 has 12 amino acids. The V end lost 4 bases, the J end lost 3 bases, and 6 bases lay between the germline ends. CDR1 SGHNT and CDR2 YENEEA come from the germline V gene. CDR3 loop: CASSSPKETQYF. The CDR3 DNA follows: TGTGCCAGCAGCTCCCCCAAAGAGACCCAGTACTTC.

The table lists this clonotype with a few counts. The genes are TRBV9 and TRBJ2-3; the match to TRBD2 covers 8 bases. Germline CDR1 and CDR2: SGDLS and YYNGEE. V was pared by 3 bases and J by 1 base, with 7 bases of the junction left unmatched. The CDR3 spans 16 residues. This chain's CDR3 is CASSASTSARTDTQYF. CDR3 nucleotides: TGTGCCAGCAGCGCCTCGACTAGCGCTCGCACAGATACGCAGTATTTT.

This clonotype appeared a single time. The rearrangement links TRBV28 to TRBJ1-2, with 9 positions matching TRBD1. Germline V CDR1 and CDR2: MDHEN, SYDVKM. CDR3 length: 14 residues. Trimming at V came to 8 bases and at J to 4 bases, leaving 8 bases not matched to a gene. The CDR3 is CASGTGGGVYGYTF. DNA for the CDR3: TGTGCCAGCGGAACAGGGGGCGGTGTCTATGGCTACACCTTC.